This T cell receptor (beta chain) was documented in a study of cytomegalovirus exposure and HLA in healthy donors. This clone has only one observation. This PCR relied on a set of 60 Vbeta primers and 13 Jbeta primers. Clones were read by immunoSEQ multiplex PCR, and TCRdb kept only the in-frame ones, dropping some. The sample shows about 93,000 clones, about four fifths of them seen only once. The sequence derives from a middle-aged woman in good health and CMV-seronegative. Sequenced: PBMCs.

This chain's CDR3 is CASSWRAGNQPQHF. The CDR3 bases are TGTGCCAGCAGCTGGCGGGCAGGCAATCAGCCCCAGCATTTT. The chain combines TRBV7-2 with TRBJ1-5; D is unresolved. From germline, CDR1 is SGHTA and CDR2 FQGNSA. CDR3 length equals 14 residues. V dropped 4 bases and J dropped 2 bases, with 9 bases sitting between them. Looking up the rest from reference TRBV7-2 and TRBJ1-5 gives the full variable domain: GAGVSQSPSNKVTEKGKDVELRCDPISGHTALYWYRQSLGQGLEFLIYFQGNSAPDKSGLPSDRFSAERTGGSVSTLTIQRTQQEDSAVYLCASSWRAGNQPQHFGDGTRLSIL.